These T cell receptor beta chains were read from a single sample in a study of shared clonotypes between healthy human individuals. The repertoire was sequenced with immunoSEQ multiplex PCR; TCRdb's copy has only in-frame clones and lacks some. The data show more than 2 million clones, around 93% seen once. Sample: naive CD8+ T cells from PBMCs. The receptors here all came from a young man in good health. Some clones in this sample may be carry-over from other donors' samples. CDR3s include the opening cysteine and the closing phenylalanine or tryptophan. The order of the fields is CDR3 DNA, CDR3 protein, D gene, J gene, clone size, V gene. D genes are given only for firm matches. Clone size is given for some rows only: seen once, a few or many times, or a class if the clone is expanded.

CDR3 DNA: TGCACCAGCAGCCAGGACCCTCCTCACAGGGGGAAGGAAAAACTGTTTTTT; CDR3 protein: CTSSQDPPHRGKEKLFF; D gene: .; J gene: TRBJ1-4; clone size: few; V gene: TRBV1
CDR3 DNA: TGTGCCAGCAGTTTATGGGGCGCGGGCCCCGGGGAGCTGTTTTTT; CDR3 protein: CASSLWGAGPGELFF; D gene: .; J gene: TRBJ2-2; clone size: .; V gene: TRBV28
CDR3 DNA: TGTGCCAGCAGTTACTCGAGGATGGGGGGTGTGGTCGGGGCTTTCTTT; CDR3 protein: CASSYSRMGGVVGAFF; D gene: .; J gene: TRBJ1-1; clone size: .; V gene: TRBV6-5
CDR3 DNA: TGTGCCAGCAGTTACGCGGACGGGGGCACTGAAGCTTTCTTT; CDR3 protein: CASSYADGGTEAFF; D gene: .; J gene: TRBJ1-1; clone size: .; V gene: TRBV6-6
CDR3 DNA: TGCAGCGTTGAAGAAGTGGGGGCCTACGAGCAGTACTTC; CDR3 protein: CSVEEVGAYEQYF; D gene: .; J gene: TRBJ2-7; clone size: .; V gene: TRBV29-1
CDR3 DNA: TGCAGCGTTGAAACCATGGGGGGCTACGAGCAGTACTTC; CDR3 protein: CSVETMGGYEQYF; D gene: .; J gene: TRBJ2-7; clone size: .; V gene: TRBV29-1
CDR3 DNA: TGTGCCAGCAGCCCCCCAGGGATGACACATGAGCAGTTCTTC; CDR3 protein: CASSPPGMTHEQFF; D gene: .; J gene: TRBJ2-1; clone size: once; V gene: TRBV4-2
CDR3 DNA: TGCGCCAGCAGCCATGCTGAGGCCGGTGAGCAGTTCTTC; CDR3 protein: CASSHAEAGEQFF; D gene: .; J gene: TRBJ2-1; clone size: .; V gene: TRBV4-3
CDR3 DNA: TGTGCCAGCAGCGAGACCACCGGGGAGCTGTTTTTT; CDR3 protein: CASSETTGELFF; D gene: .; J gene: TRBJ2-2; clone size: few; V gene: TRBV9
CDR3 DNA: TGTGCCAGCACCTACCGTTTCCTGGCGGGCAAAGCATTTTACAATGAGCAGTTCTTC; CDR3 protein: CASTYRFLAGKAFYNEQFF; D gene: .; J gene: TRBJ2-1; clone size: .; V gene: TRBV28
CDR3 DNA: TGTGCCAGCAGTGTCCACCAGGGGGCCTGGGAGACCCAGTACTTC; CDR3 protein: CASSVHQGAWETQYF; D gene: TRBD1; J gene: TRBJ2-5; clone size: .; V gene: TRBV27
CDR3 DNA: TGTGCCAGCAGCCCTCAGGGGGCCCGGAACACCGGGGAGCTGTTTTTT; CDR3 protein: CASSPQGARNTGELFF; D gene: TRBD1; J gene: TRBJ2-2; clone size: .; V gene: TRBV9
CDR3 DNA: TGCAGCGTTTCGGTCGGGAGGACCGGCGAGCAGTACTTC; CDR3 protein: CSVSVGRTGEQYF; D gene: TRBD2; J gene: TRBJ2-7; clone size: .; V gene: TRBV29-1
CDR3 DNA: TGCAGCGTTGAAGATCTACTAGCGGGGTCCTACAATGAGCAGTTCTTC; CDR3 protein: CSVEDLLAGSYNEQFF; D gene: TRBD2; J gene: TRBJ2-1; clone size: .; V gene: TRBV29-1
CDR3 DNA: TGTGCCAGCAGCTTAGAATGGGGCACCGGGGAGCTGTTTTTT; CDR3 protein: CASSLEWGTGELFF; D gene: .; J gene: TRBJ2-2; clone size: .; V gene: TRBV7-9
CDR3 DNA: TGCGCCAGCAGGGAAGCGGGAGGCGCTGAGCAGTTCTTC; CDR3 protein: CASREAGGAEQFF; D gene: TRBD2; J gene: TRBJ2-1; clone size: .; V gene: TRBV5-1
CDR3 DNA: TGTGCCAGCACCCCCAAGGGGCCGGTGAACACTGAAGCTTTCTTT; CDR3 protein: CASTPKGPVNTEAFF; D gene: .; J gene: TRBJ1-1; clone size: .; V gene: TRBV6-5
CDR3 DNA: TGTGCCACCAGCAGAGACGCCGGACTAATCTACAATGAGCAGTTCTTC; CDR3 protein: CATSRDAGLIYNEQFF; D gene: .; J gene: TRBJ2-1; clone size: .; V gene: TRBV15
CDR3 DNA: TGTGCCAGCAGCTCTAGTAAGGCTAGAACCTTCCTCCAAGAGACCCAGTACTTC; CDR3 protein: CASSSSKARTFLQETQYF; D gene: .; J gene: TRBJ2-5; clone size: .; V gene: TRBV11-2
CDR3 DNA: TGCGCCAGCAGCCCAAGACTAGCGGGTGGGGCAGATACGCAGTATTTT; CDR3 protein: CASSPRLAGGADTQYF; D gene: TRBD2; J gene: TRBJ2-3; clone size: .; V gene: TRBV4-1
CDR3 DNA: TGTGCCAGCAGCCTAATACAGGGGGCACCTGGAAACACCATATATTTT; CDR3 protein: CASSLIQGAPGNTIYF; D gene: TRBD1; J gene: TRBJ1-3; clone size: .; V gene: TRBV28
CDR3 DNA: TGCGCCAGCAGCCAAGAACCCATCGAGACAGTCTTCTACAATGAGCAGTTCTTC; CDR3 protein: CASSQEPIETVFYNEQFF; D gene: .; J gene: TRBJ2-1; clone size: .; V gene: TRBV4-3
CDR3 DNA: TGCAGCGTTGATATCGGCAGTGAAGAGACCCAGTACTTC; CDR3 protein: CSVDIGSEETQYF; D gene: .; J gene: TRBJ2-5; clone size: .; V gene: TRBV29-1
CDR3 DNA: TGTGCCAGCAGTTTTCGGGCCCTAAGCTCCTACGAGCAGTACTTC; CDR3 protein: CASSFRALSSYEQYF; D gene: .; J gene: TRBJ2-7; clone size: .; V gene: TRBV28
CDR3 DNA: TGTGCCAGCTCTGACGGGCCGGGGGATACGCAGTATTTT; CDR3 protein: CASSDGPGDTQYF; D gene: .; J gene: TRBJ2-3; clone size: .; V gene: TRBV28
CDR3 DNA: TGCGCCAGCAGCATACGGACAGGGAGGTCCACAACATACACAGATACGCAGTATTTT; CDR3 protein: CASSIRTGRSTTYTDTQYF; D gene: TRBD1; J gene: TRBJ2-3; clone size: .; V gene: TRBV5-1
CDR3 DNA: TGCGCCAGCAGCTTGATGGGAGGGGGGACCACAGATACGCAGTATTTT; CDR3 protein: CASSLMGGGTTDTQYF; D gene: .; J gene: TRBJ2-3; clone size: .; V gene: TRBV5-1
CDR3 DNA: TGTGCCAGCAGCCATCCATGGGAGGGAACAAACACTGAAGCTTTCTTT; CDR3 protein: CASSHPWEGTNTEAFF; D gene: .; J gene: TRBJ1-1; clone size: .; V gene: TRBV28
CDR3 DNA: TGCGCCAGCAGCTCACGATTGCAGGGGTACGTCACCGTGGAGAACACCGGGGAGCTGTTTTTT; CDR3 protein: CASSSRLQGYVTVENTGELFF; D gene: .; J gene: TRBJ2-2; clone size: once; V gene: TRBV5-1
CDR3 DNA: TGTGCCAGCAGCTTAAAGGGAGGTGAGCAGTTCTTC; CDR3 protein: CASSLKGGEQFF; D gene: .; J gene: TRBJ2-1; clone size: once; V gene: TRBV7-9
CDR3 DNA: TGTGCCAGCAGTGGCGGGGCAAGACAGGGCTATATGTCCTATGGCTACACCTTC; CDR3 protein: CASSGGARQGYMSYGYTF; D gene: TRBD1; J gene: TRBJ1-2; clone size: .; V gene: TRBV6-1
CDR3 DNA: TGTGCCAGCAGTTTATATCCAGGATCGAACACTGAAGCTTTCTTT; CDR3 protein: CASSLYPGSNTEAFF; D gene: .; J gene: TRBJ1-1; clone size: .; V gene: TRBV27
CDR3 DNA: TGTGCCAGCAGTCCTGCGGTTTCCTACGAGCAGTACTTC; CDR3 protein: CASSPAVSYEQYF; D gene: .; J gene: TRBJ2-7; clone size: .; V gene: TRBV28
CDR3 DNA: TGTGCCAGTAGTATTCGGGAGTACTCCTACGAGCAGTACTTC; CDR3 protein: CASSIREYSYEQYF; D gene: .; J gene: TRBJ2-7; clone size: .; V gene: TRBV19
CDR3 DNA: TGTGCCAGTAGTATCCCAGGGAACACTGAAGCTTTCTTT; CDR3 protein: CASSIPGNTEAFF; D gene: .; J gene: TRBJ1-1; clone size: once; V gene: TRBV19
CDR3 DNA: TGTGCCAGCAGCCCTAACCCTCCAGCGGAGTGGAGCGGGGAGCTGTTTTTT; CDR3 protein: CASSPNPPAEWSGELFF; D gene: .; J gene: TRBJ2-2; clone size: .; V gene: TRBV9
CDR3 DNA: TGTGCCAGCAGTTGGGACCTAGCGGTCATCGTCTTC; CDR3 protein: CASSWDLAVIVF; D gene: .; J gene: TRBJ1-2; clone size: .; V gene: TRBV7-2
CDR3 DNA: TGTGCCAGTAGTATAGGCGGGAGGCCCCTCTTC; CDR3 protein: CASSIGGRPLF; D gene: TRBD2; J gene: TRBJ2-1; clone size: .; V gene: TRBV19
CDR3 DNA: TGTGCCAGCAGCTTAGGGTTGGAGGAGACCCAGTACTTC; CDR3 protein: CASSLGLEETQYF; D gene: .; J gene: TRBJ2-5; clone size: .; V gene: TRBV7-9
CDR3 DNA: TGTGCCTGGAGTGTACCTAGCCTCTTGAGGGTGGGGGCCAACGTCCTGACTTTC; CDR3 protein: CAWSVPSLLRVGANVLTF; D gene: .; J gene: TRBJ2-6; clone size: .; V gene: TRBV30
CDR3 DNA: TGTGCCAGCAGCTCTATCTGGGTTTCTGAGACCCAGTACTTC; CDR3 protein: CASSSIWVSETQYF; D gene: .; J gene: TRBJ2-5; clone size: .; V gene: TRBV7-9
CDR3 DNA: TGTGCCAGCAGCTTAGTCAGCGGCCGAACCTACGAGCAGTACTTC; CDR3 protein: CASSLVSGRTYEQYF; D gene: .; J gene: TRBJ2-7; clone size: .; V gene: TRBV7-3
CDR3 DNA: TGCGCCAGCAGCTTGGCAGGGGGCGGCACTGAAGCTTTCTTT; CDR3 protein: CASSLAGGGTEAFF; D gene: TRBD1; J gene: TRBJ1-1; clone size: once; V gene: TRBV5-1
CDR3 DNA: TGTGCCAGCAGCTTAGGGGACAATGAGCAGTTCTTC; CDR3 protein: CASSLGDNEQFF; D gene: .; J gene: TRBJ2-1; clone size: few; V gene: TRBV11-2
CDR3 DNA: TGCAGCGTTTATCTAGCGGGAGGGCCCAATGAGCAGTTCTTC; CDR3 protein: CSVYLAGGPNEQFF; D gene: TRBD2; J gene: TRBJ2-1; clone size: .; V gene: TRBV29-1
CDR3 DNA: TGTGCCTGGAGCCCGGGACCGCCGAACACCGGGGAGCTGTTTTTT; CDR3 protein: CAWSPGPPNTGELFF; D gene: .; J gene: TRBJ2-2; clone size: .; V gene: TRBV30
CDR3 DNA: TGTGCCAGCAGCTCCCGACAGGGGTGGAAGACCCAGTACTTC; CDR3 protein: CASSSRQGWKTQYF; D gene: TRBD1; J gene: TRBJ2-5; clone size: .; V gene: TRBV5-6
CDR3 DNA: TGTGCCAGCAGCTTGGGGGACAGCGACTATGGCTACACCTTC; CDR3 protein: CASSLGDSDYGYTF; D gene: TRBD1; J gene: TRBJ1-2; clone size: .; V gene: TRBV5-6
CDR3 DNA: TGTGCCAGCAGCTTAGCGTCCGGGCCGACAATGAACACTGAAGCTTTCTTT; CDR3 protein: CASSLASGPTMNTEAFF; D gene: .; J gene: TRBJ1-1; clone size: .; V gene: TRBV7-6
CDR3 DNA: TGTGCCAGCAAACCGGGACGGATCTTCTATGGCTACACCTTC; CDR3 protein: CASKPGRIFYGYTF; D gene: .; J gene: TRBJ1-2; clone size: .; V gene: TRBV27
CDR3 DNA: TGTGCCAGCAGCCCTGACAAAGGGGCAAACACTGAAGCTTTCTTT; CDR3 protein: CASSPDKGANTEAFF; D gene: .; J gene: TRBJ1-1; clone size: .; V gene: TRBV13
CDR3 DNA: TGTGCCAGTAGTACCCGTGCGGGAGTCATCCACAATGAGCAGTTCTTC; CDR3 protein: CASSTRAGVIHNEQFF; D gene: TRBD2; J gene: TRBJ2-1; clone size: .; V gene: TRBV19
CDR3 DNA: TGTGCCAGCACCCGAGGAGCGGGGAACACTGAAGCTTTCTTT; CDR3 protein: CASTRGAGNTEAFF; D gene: .; J gene: TRBJ1-1; clone size: .; V gene: TRBV4-2